The entry that follows covers one T cell receptor (beta chain) sequence. These data originate in a study of early T cells in non-severe SARS-CoV-2 infection. Study overall: Sequencing was performed on bulk RNA from unsorted whole blood, leaving chains unpaired.

TCRdb called the 5' RACE reads again in MiXCR, with one record for every CDR3 protein. The repertoire holds about 77,000 distinct CDR3 sequences, with over 9% as singletons. After removal of 1 base from V and 0 bases from J, the junction contained 1 base not matched to a gene. This CDR3 is built from 16 residues. Germline V gives CDR1 SGHNT, CDR2 YYREEE (reference sequence). The chain couples TRBV5-4 to TRBJ2-3; 11 bases map to TRBD2. The clonotype comes from an adult who was a healthcare worker with PCR-confirmed SARS-CoV-2 infection or an uninfected control (not recorded which). Sequenced: whole blood. CDR3 sequence (DNA): TGTGCCAGCAGCTTGTGGACTAGCGGGAGCACAGATACGCAGTATTTT. The encoded protein is CASSLWTSGSTDTQYF.